The source of this T cell receptor (beta chain) is a study of shared clonotypes between healthy human individuals. Study-wide findings and caveats: Across a few donors, naive CD4 shared around 5.3%, naive CD8 more than 3%, memory CD4 2% to 2.5%, memory CD8 around 0.36%.

Terminally differentiated effector memory CD45RA+ cells were left out of the naive CD8 fraction, which was CD45RO-negative and positively selected for CCR7. Every contributor of samples was a Caucasian grown-up residing in Nashville, Tennessee. Points on this clone: The antigen remains unidentified.

Clones were sequenced by immunoSEQ multiplex PCR, and TCRdb holds only the in-frame ones, with some missing. The sample has roughly 2,000,000 clones, 85% to 95% seen once; the top ten hold more than 0.95%. This CDR3 is built from 15 residues. Trimming shortened V by 0 bases and J by 6 bases, and 15 bases separated the two germline ends. Germline V gene lookup returns CDR1 MNHNS and CDR2 SASEGT. Input material: naive CD8+ T cells sorted from blood. The sequence came from a man aged 18 to 29 in good health. The chain recombines TRBV6-1 with TRBJ2-7, with D possibly being TRBD1 or TRBD2 (6 bases each). CDR3 DNA sequence: TGTGCCAGCAGTGAAGCTCTACAGGGACTTGGCGAGCAGTACTTC. Translating gives CASSEALQGLGEQYF.